The clone carrying this T cell receptor beta chain showed up many times. The source of the sample is a study of CD8 T cells in ankylosing spondylitis. TCRdb reprocessed the 5' RACE reads with MiXCR, giving one entry per CDR3 protein. The sample includes about 240,000 distinct CDR3 sequences, about 11% of them seen just once. Sequencing used blood, either unsorted or a sorted T cell fraction (not recorded which). This TCR was sampled from a male donor with ankylosing spondylitis or in good health (not recorded which).

CDR3 in amino acids: CASSYVSGLDTEAFF. CDR3 DNA: TGTGCCAGCAGTTACGTGTCAGGTCTAGACACTGAAGCTTTCTTT. V usage is TRBV6-5 and J usage is TRBJ1-1; D not resolved. The length of the CDR3 is 15 residues. Germline CDR1 MNHEY, CDR2 SVGAGI. Trimming pared 2 bases from V and 3 bases from J, leaving 13 bases between.